A selection of T cell receptor beta chains follows, all from one sample in a study of T-cell memory formation after mild COVID-19. MiXCR was run by TCRdb on the 5' RACE reads, yielding one entry per CDR3 protein. In the table there are hundreds of thousands of distinct CDR3 sequences, approximately 19% of which are singletons. The material sequenced was PBMCs or a T cell subset sorted from them (not recorded which). These receptor sequences come from a man younger than 30 who had mild COVID-19 (a few samples of this study predate the infection). Cell type and time point are not known. Each CDR3 is given with its conserved first and last residue. The D gene is left open where the match is weak. Part of the rows lack a size; the others show once, few, many or a class for expanded clones.

NA	NA	TRBV7-2	TRBJ1-5	TGTGCCAGCAGCTGGGCCCAGGGATTTAGCAATCAGCCCCAGCATTTT	CASSWAQGFSNQPQHF
TRBD2	NA	TRBV6-1	TRBJ2-3	TGTGCCAGCAGCCCGGGACTAGCGAGCGATACGCAGTATTTT	CASSPGLASDTQYF
NA	NA	TRBV6-6	TRBJ2-2	TGTGCCAGCAGTTACTCCCCGAGAGGCGCCGGGGAGCTGTTTTTT	CASSYSPRGAGELFF
TRBD2	NA	TRBV3-1	TRBJ2-3	TGTGCCAGCAGCCACGGCGGGGGGCGCACAGATACGCAGTATTTT	CASSHGGGRTDTQYF
NA	few	TRBV28	TRBJ1-5	TGTGCCAGCAGTTCGTCTACAGGGCCCCAGCCCCAGCATTTT	CASSSSTGPQPQHF
NA	NA	TRBV24-1	TRBJ2-7	TGTGCCACCAGTGACCCCCGCAGCGGATCCTACGAGCAGTACTTC	CATSDPRSGSYEQYF
TRBD1	few	TRBV5-5	TRBJ1-1	TGTGCCAGCAGCCCCATACGGGACAGGGGGCATCTCACTGAAGCTTTCTTT	CASSPIRDRGHLTEAFF
TRBD2	NA	TRBV29-1	TRBJ2-5	TGCAGCATCAAATTAGCGGGGTCGGAGACCCAGTACTTC	CSIKLAGSETQYF
TRBD1	NA	TRBV6-5	TRBJ1-2	TGTGCCAGCAGTTACGGGACAGGGGATAACTATGGCTACACCTTC	CASSYGTGDNYGYTF
NA	NA	TRBV20-1	TRBJ1-4	TGCAGTGCGGCGGGGCCGCTTGGAAAACTGTTTTTT	CSAAGPLGKLFF
NA	few	TRBV11-2	TRBJ1-6	TGTGCCAGCAGCTTATTCCTTGATTCACCCCTCCACTTT	CASSLFLDSPLHF
NA	few	TRBV6-6	TRBJ1-2	TGTGCCAGCACAACCACCTATGGCTACACCTTC	CASTTTYGYTF
NA	NA	TRBV5-1	TRBJ2-1	TGCGCCAGCAGCCAGGTAGTTGGGGTCAATGAGCAGTTCTTC	CASSQVVGVNEQFF
TRBD1	many	TRBV7-2	TRBJ2-1	TGTGCCAGCAGCTTAGGGTCGCGGGACAGGGGGCTGGATGAGCAGTTCTTC	CASSLGSRDRGLDEQFF
NA	few	TRBV4-1	TRBJ1-1	TGCGCCAGCAGCCAACCGGGTGGGTCGCCGGAAGCTTTCTTT	CASSQPGGSPEAFF
NA	few	TRBV10-2	TRBJ2-1	TGCGCCAGCAGAGACCTACAAAAGAGCTCCTACAATGAGCAGTTCTTC	CASRDLQKSSYNEQFF
NA	NA	TRBV6-2/TRBV6-3	TRBJ2-1	TGTGCCAGCAGTTGGGGGAAAGGGAAGTACAATGAGCAGTTCTTC	CASSWGKGKYNEQFF
TRBD2	NA	TRBV7-2	TRBJ2-1	TGTGCCAGCAGCCCCGTGGGGACTAGCGGGGGGGCCACGGAGTTCTTC	CASSPVGTSGGATEFF
TRBD1	once	TRBV5-1	TRBJ2-2	TGCGCCAGCAGGGGGGAGAGGGGGCCGAACACCGGGGAGCTGTTTTTT	CASRGERGPNTGELFF
TRBD1	NA	TRBV4-1	TRBJ1-1	TGCGCCAGCAGCTCGAGGACAGGGGGCCCTCCGGCTTTCTTT	CASSSRTGGPPAFF
NA	NA	TRBV7-2	TRBJ1-2	TGTGCCAGCAGCTTAGGGGCAGGGAAGGGCTACACCTTC	CASSLGAGKGYTF
NA	NA	TRBV7-2	TRBJ2-3	TGTGCCAGCAGCCGTGGACCTTCCACAGATACGCAGTATTTT	CASSRGPSTDTQYF
NA	NA	TRBV24-1	TRBJ1-2	TGTGCCACCAGTGATTCTGGCAGGCCTAAAGGCTACACCTTC	CATSDSGRPKGYTF
TRBD1	NA	TRBV27	TRBJ1-2	TGTGCCAGCAGTTTTTCGGACAGGGATTATGGCTACACCTTC	CASSFSDRDYGYTF
NA	few	TRBV4-2	TRBJ2-3	TGTGCCAGCAGCCAAGACAACTCAGATACGCAGTATTTT	CASSQDNSDTQYF
NA	once	TRBV6-5	TRBJ1-2	TGTGCCAGCAGTTACACGCAGGGGTTGACTTATGGCTACACCTTC	CASSYTQGLTYGYTF
TRBD1	few	TRBV12-3/TRBV12-4	TRBJ2-3	TGTGCCAGCTCACGGGGACAGGGCCAAGATACGCAGTATTTT	CASSRGQGQDTQYF
TRBD1	few	TRBV5-1	TRBJ1-3	TGCGCCAGCAGCTTGGGGACAGGGGGCACCCCGAGCTCTGGAAACACCATATATTTT	CASSLGTGGTPSSGNTIYF
TRBD1	NA	TRBV11-2	TRBJ1-2	TGTGCCAGCAGCTCACGGACAGGGGGAAACTATGGCTACACCTTC	CASSSRTGGNYGYTF